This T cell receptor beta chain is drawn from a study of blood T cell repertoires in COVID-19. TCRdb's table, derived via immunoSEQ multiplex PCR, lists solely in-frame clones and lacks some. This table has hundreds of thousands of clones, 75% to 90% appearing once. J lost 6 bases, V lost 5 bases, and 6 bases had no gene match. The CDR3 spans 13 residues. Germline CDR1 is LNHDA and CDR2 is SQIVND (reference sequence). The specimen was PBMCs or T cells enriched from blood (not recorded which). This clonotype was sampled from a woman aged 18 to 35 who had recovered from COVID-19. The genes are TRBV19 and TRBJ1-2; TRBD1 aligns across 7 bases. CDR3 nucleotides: TGTGCCAGTAGTCTTATCACAGGGGATGGCTACACCTTC. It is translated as CASSLITGDGYTF.